The 3 T cell receptor beta chains below all came from one sample that was sequenced in a study of T cells after yellow fever vaccination. TCRdb called the 5' RACE reads again in MiXCR, with one record for every CDR3 protein. Of 450,000 to 550,000 distinct CDR3 sequences listed, just over 20% were seen once; the top ten hold roughly a sixth. The sample consisted of PBMCs, taken about 21 days after the first yellow fever vaccination. The receptors were sampled from a man aged 18 to 30 who received the YFV17D yellow fever vaccine.

This clonotype was counted only a few times. The rearrangement joins TRBV2 to TRBJ2-7; D gene ambiguous. This CDR3 spans 15 amino acids. The germline CDR1 and CDR2 sequences are SNHLY and FYNNEI. Trimming left V 3 bases short and J 0 bases short, with 12 bases between. The CDR3 nucleotides are TGTGCCAGCAGTGATTTGGTTCTTAGCTCCTACGAGCAGTACTTC. It translates to CASSDLVLSSYEQYF.

The chain has TRBV12-3 or TRBV12-4 and TRBJ2-5; 9 bases map to TRBD2. This CDR3 spans 15 amino acids. V lost 1 base to trimming and J lost 4 bases; unmatched junction nucleotides: 4. The CDR3 region is CASSLGGGDGETQYF. In DNA, the CDR3 is TGTGCCAGCAGTTTAGGCGGGGGGGATGGAGAGACCCAGTACTTC.

The chain employs TRBV7-6 and TRBJ2-1; D gene ambiguous. The CDR3 loop spans 13 amino acids. Germline V gives CDR1 SGHVS, CDR2 FNYEAQ. The germline V and J ends were trimmed by 4 bases and 6 bases, with 10 bases remaining between them. The CDR3 protein is CASSSPPSNEQFF. The CDR3 DNA is TGTGCCAGCAGCTCTCCCCCCAGCAATGAGCAGTTCTTC.